The rows below give T cell receptor beta chains drawn from one sample of a study of T cells in Graves' hyperthyroidism and ophthalmopathy. TCRdb recomputed calls from the multiplex PCR reads with MiXCR, one row per CDR3 protein. The sample comprises a few hundred thousand distinct CDR3 sequences, more than 12% of which are singletons, and about 14% rests with the top ten. Sequencing used blood. Receptors were obtained from a middle-aged woman with Graves' hyperthyroidism that later progressed to Graves' ophthalmopathy. Both conserved end residues are part of each CDR3. The order of the fields is J gene, clone size, D gene, CDR3 length, V gene, CDR3 DNA, CDR3 protein. The D gene is left open where the match is weak. Clone size appears in some rows only: once, few, many, or a class for an expanded clone.

TRBJ2-7	NA	NA	12	TRBV16	TGTGCCAGCAGCCAACGTTGGTACGAGCAGTACTTC	CASSQRWYEQYF
TRBJ2-1	NA	NA	16	TRBV19	TGTGCCAGTAGTAGGCAGGGTCGCGGCTATAGCAATGAGCAGTTCTTC	CASSRQGRGYSNEQFF
TRBJ2-2	many	TRBD1	15	TRBV12-3/TRBV12-4	TGTGCCAGCAGTCCCCGGGACAGGGTGGCCGGGGAGCTGTTTTTT	CASSPRDRVAGELFF
TRBJ2-3	NA	TRBD2	18	TRBV11-2	TGTGCCAGCAGCTTAGGTCCGGTTGAGCGGGAGGGCCTCCTCGCGCAGTATTTT	CASSLGPVEREGLLAQYF
TRBJ2-3	few	NA	13	TRBV20-1	TGCAGTGCTCCCGTAAGCTACACAGATACGCAGTATTTT	CSAPVSYTDTQYF
TRBJ2-3	NA	NA	16	TRBV25-1	TGTGCCAGCAGTGAATTTAGACAAAGGGTGATGGATACGCAGTATTTT	CASSEFRQRVMDTQYF
TRBJ2-7	NA	TRBD1	14	TRBV2	TGTGCCAGCAGTGAAAGGACAGGGACCCACGAGCAGTACTTC	CASSERTGTHEQYF
TRBJ2-1	many	NA	15	TRBV12-3/TRBV12-4	TGTGCCAGCAGTTTAGTGCGGGACTCCTACAATGAGCAGTTCTTC	CASSLVRDSYNEQFF
TRBJ1-1	few	NA	13	TRBV5-5	TGTGCCAGCAGCTACCTTTTGGTAACTGAAGCTTTCTTT	CASSYLLVTEAFF
TRBJ2-1	NA	NA	13	TRBV7-9	TGTGCCAGCAGCTCGGGACTCAACAATGAGCAGTTCTTC	CASSSGLNNEQFF
TRBJ2-4	NA	NA	15	TRBV19	TGTGCCAGTAGTATCGGTACGCTAGCCAAAAACATTCAGTACTTC	CASSIGTLAKNIQYF
TRBJ1-1	many	NA	15	TRBV5-1	TGCGCCAGCAGCTTTAGTCATCTGAAGAACACTGAAGCTTTCTTT	CASSFSHLKNTEAFF
TRBJ2-7	many	NA	12	TRBV10-3	TGTGCCATCAGTGAGTCTCTGGACGAGCAGTACTTC	CAISESLDEQYF
TRBJ2-2	many	NA	17	TRBV28	TGTGCCAGCTCCAGACAGACAGCCCTCGTGGTCACCGGGGAGCTGTTTTTT	CASSRQTALVVTGELFF
TRBJ2-7	NA	TRBD1	15	TRBV6-6	TGTGCCAGCAGTTACGGGCAGGGGGCCGGCTACGAGCAGTACTTC	CASSYGQGAGYEQYF
TRBJ1-2	many	TRBD1	14	TRBV19	TGTGCCAGTAGTCCCCAACAGGGGAAGTATGGCTACACCTTC	CASSPQQGKYGYTF
TRBJ2-2	NA	NA	14	TRBV5-4	TGTGCCAGCAGCTTGGGACCGCGCACCGGGGAGCTGTTTTTT	CASSLGPRTGELFF
TRBJ2-7	many	NA	16	TRBV27	TGTGCCAGCAGTTTATCGAGTGGGGACAACTCCTACGAGCAGTACTTC	CASSLSSGDNSYEQYF
TRBJ2-7	many	TRBD2	13	TRBV20-1	TGCAGTGCTTCTAGCGGGGCATCCTACGAGCAGTACTTC	CSASSGASYEQYF
TRBJ1-4	many	NA	15	TRBV30	TGTGCCTGGAGTGTAGGAACCGCAACTAATGAAAAACTGTTTTTT	CAWSVGTATNEKLFF
TRBJ1-5	many	NA	15	TRBV15	TGTGCCACCAGCAGGGGTCGGGGACCCAATCAGCCCCAGCATTTT	CATSRGRGPNQPQHF
TRBJ1-1	many	NA	15	TRBV29-1	TGCAGCGTTGTTGGATTCAGGGAAAAGGGAGTTGAAGCTTTCTTT	CSVVGFREKGVEAFF
TRBJ2-1	many	TRBD2	17	TRBV27	TGTGCCAGCAGTGCGACTAGCGGGCCCGCCCTTTCTTCCCCGCAGTTCTTC	CASSATSGPALSSPQFF
TRBJ2-3	NA	NA	13	TRBV3-1	TGTGCCAGCAGCCAAGCCTTCACAGATACGCAGTATTTT	CASSQAFTDTQYF
TRBJ2-1	many	NA	11	TRBV5-1	TGCGCCAGCAGGGCGGGGAATGAGCAGTTCTTC	CASRAGNEQFF
TRBJ2-2	many	TRBD2	17	TRBV12-3/TRBV12-4	TGTGCCAGCAGTTTACTACTAGCGGGAGCGAACACCGGGGAGCTGTTTTTT	CASSLLLAGANTGELFF
TRBJ2-1	NA	TRBD2	13	TRBV28	TGTGCCAGCAGGGGACTAGCGGAAGGTGAGCAGTTCTTC	CASRGLAEGEQFF
TRBJ1-1	few	NA	13	TRBV25-1	TGTGCCAGCAGTGAAATAGGAGCAGGGAGTCGATTCTTT	CASSEIGAGSRFF
TRBJ1-4	many	TRBD1	15	TRBV11-2	TGTGCCAGCAGCTCGTGGACAGGCGGGAGGGAAAAACTGTTTTTT	CASSSWTGGREKLFF
TRBJ2-2	NA	NA	16	TRBV11-2	TGTGCCAGCACCCCCGCACGGCTAGCCCTCACCGGGGAGCTGTTTTTT	CASTPARLALTGELFF
TRBJ2-7	NA	NA	13	TRBV6-1	TGTGCCAGCAGCCCTTGGCGGGACTACGAGCAGTACTTC	CASSPWRDYEQYF
TRBJ2-1	many	NA	14	TRBV9	TGTGCCAGCAGCGTAGCTTGGGGTTACAATGAGCAGTTCTTC	CASSVAWGYNEQFF
TRBJ2-1	many	NA	17	TRBV11-2	TGTGCCAGCAGCCCCCTGGTGGGCCCCTCCATATACAATGAGCAGTTCTTC	CASSPLVGPSIYNEQFF
TRBJ1-1	many	NA	17	TRBV6-1	TGTGCCAGCAGTTCGCCCCGACTGGGACCAAGGAGCACTGAAGCTTTCTTT	CASSSPRLGPRSTEAFF
TRBJ1-1	NA	NA	13	TRBV11-1	TGTGCCAGCAGCCGAACGGGGTCCACTGAAGCTTTCTTT	CASSRTGSTEAFF
TRBJ2-6	many	NA	19	TRBV11-2	TGTGCCAGCAGCCCGAGGATATGGGGGCAGCTCTCTGGGGCCAACGTCCTGACTTTC	CASSPRIWGQLSGANVLTF
TRBJ2-2	many	NA	18	TRBV13	TGTGCCAGCAGCCGAGAATTGGGACTTGAAAGGAACACCGGGGAGCTGTTTTTT	CASSRELGLERNTGELFF
TRBJ2-3	many	NA	12	TRBV29-1	TGCAGCGTTGAGGCACTCACAGATACGCAGTATTTT	CSVEALTDTQYF
TRBJ2-2	many	NA	13	TRBV10-3	TGTGCCATCACCAACAGGGAAACCGGGGAGCTGTTTTTT	CAITNRETGELFF
TRBJ2-3	many	NA	14	TRBV28	TGTGCCAGCAGGCTCACAGGGAGCGCAGATACGCAGTATTTT	CASRLTGSADTQYF
TRBJ1-1	many	TRBD1	13	TRBV18	TGTGCCAGCTCCCTTAACAGGGGGACTGAAGCTTTCTTT	CASSLNRGTEAFF
TRBJ2-5	many	TRBD2	17	TRBV15	TGTGCCACCAGCCCACCAATCTCCCGGGAGGGCCGGGAGACCCAGTACTTC	CATSPPISREGRETQYF